The clone carrying this T cell receptor (beta chain) was seen at least ten times. Its matching antigen is unknown. The CDR3 loop spans 14 amino acids. V dropped 3 bases and J dropped 2 bases, with 10 bases sitting between them. TCRdb independently ran MiXCR on the RT-PCR reads; one entry per CDR3 protein. The sample has hundreds of thousands of distinct CDR3 sequences; 12% are singletons. This sample was taken from a study of response to subunit inactivated influenza vaccine. General study points: The authors offered the suggestion that each seasonal influenza vaccination recruits few new T cells.

This sample comprised PBMCs from blood, obtained on the day of vaccination. The clonotype was recovered from a man aged 50 or older who received an inactivated influenza vaccine. This sequence joins TRBV12-3 or TRBV12-4 and TRBJ2-5, with D uncertain. The CDR3 coding sequence is TGTGCCAGCAGTTTTAGAAGAGGACAAGAGACCCAGTACTTC. Its protein is CASSFRRGQETQYF.